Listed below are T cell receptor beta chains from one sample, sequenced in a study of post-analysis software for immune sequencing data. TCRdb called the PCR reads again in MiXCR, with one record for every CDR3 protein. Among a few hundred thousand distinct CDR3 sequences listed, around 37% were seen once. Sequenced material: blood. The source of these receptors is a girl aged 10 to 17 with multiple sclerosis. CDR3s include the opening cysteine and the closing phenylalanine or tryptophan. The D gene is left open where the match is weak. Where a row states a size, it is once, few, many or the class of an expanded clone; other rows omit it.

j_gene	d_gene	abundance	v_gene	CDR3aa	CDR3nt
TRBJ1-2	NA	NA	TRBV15	CATSPQGQYGYTF	TGTGCCACCAGCCCTCAAGGACAGTATGGCTACACCTTC
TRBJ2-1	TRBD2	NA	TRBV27	CASGKGTTVEQFF	TGTGCCAGCGGAAAAGGGACTACGGTTGAGCAGTTCTTC
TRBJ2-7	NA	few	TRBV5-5	CASSLQSGFYEQYF	TGTGCCAGCAGCTTACAATCGGGCTTTTACGAGCAGTACTTC
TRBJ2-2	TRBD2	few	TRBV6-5	CASSYSWRGEYTGELFF	TGTGCCAGCAGTTACTCATGGCGGGGGGAATACACCGGGGAGCTGTTTTTT
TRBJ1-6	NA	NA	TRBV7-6	CASSLELGSPLHF	TGTGCCAGCAGCTTAGAGCTTGGATCACCCCTCCACTTT
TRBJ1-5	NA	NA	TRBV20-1	CSARDRPAGKLNQPQHF	TGCAGTGCTAGAGATCGGCCTGCGGGTAAACTCAATCAGCCCCAGCATTTT
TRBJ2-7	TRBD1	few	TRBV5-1	CASSLVGTVAYEQYF	TGCGCCAGCAGCTTGGTGGGGACAGTGGCCTACGAGCAGTACTTC
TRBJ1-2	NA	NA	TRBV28	CASSLSEPALGGCTF	TGTGCCAGCAGTTTATCTGAACCCGCCCTGGGTGGCTGCACCTTC
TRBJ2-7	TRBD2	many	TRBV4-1	CASSQDFGLAGYEQYF	TGCGCCAGCAGCCAAGACTTTGGCCTAGCGGGGTACGAGCAGTACTTC
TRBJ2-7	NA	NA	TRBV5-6	CASSFTDWTYEQYF	TGTGCCAGCAGCTTTACAGATTGGACCTACGAGCAGTACTTC
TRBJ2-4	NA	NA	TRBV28	CASSRRDWAAKNIQYF	TGTGCCAGCAGTCGCCGGGATTGGGCGGCCAAAAACATTCAGTACTTC
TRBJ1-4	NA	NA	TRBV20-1	CSAGPQGNEKLFF	TGCAGTGCTGGACCACAAGGCAATGAAAAACTGTTTTTT
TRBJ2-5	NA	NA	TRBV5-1	CASSSLRGDQTQYF	TGCGCCAGCAGCTCCCTTAGGGGGGACCAGACCCAGTACTTC
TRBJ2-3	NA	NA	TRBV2	CASTRAGTDTQYF	TGTGCCAGCACCCGCGCGGGGACAGATACGCAGTATTTT
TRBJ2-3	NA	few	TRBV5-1	CASSGGLLGEDTQYF	TGCGCCAGCAGCGGGGGACTCCTCGGTGAAGATACGCAGTATTTT
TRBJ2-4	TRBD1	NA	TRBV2	CASSPDRAVKNIQYF	TGTGCCAGCAGCCCTGACAGGGCTGTCAAAAACATTCAGTACTTC
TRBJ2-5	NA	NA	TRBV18	CASSPLGVEETQYF	TGTGCCAGCTCACCACTGGGGGTCGAAGAGACCCAGTACTTC
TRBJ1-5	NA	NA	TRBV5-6	CASSYHGKNQPQHF	TGTGCCAGCAGCTACCATGGGAAGAATCAGCCCCAGCATTTT
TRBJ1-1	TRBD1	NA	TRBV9	CASSVEPWDSEAFF	TGTGCCAGCAGCGTAGAACCCTGGGACAGCGAAGCTTTCTTT
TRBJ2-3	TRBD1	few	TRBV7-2	CASRSTGVGTQYF	TGTGCCAGCAGATCGACAGGGGTGGGTACGCAGTATTTT
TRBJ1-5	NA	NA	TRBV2	CASSGQITSNQPQHF	TGTGCCAGCAGTGGACAGATAACTAGCAATCAGCCCCAGCATTTT
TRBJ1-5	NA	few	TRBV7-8	CASSLDTPSNQPQHF	TGTGCCAGCAGCTTAGACACGCCTAGCAATCAGCCCCAGCATTTT
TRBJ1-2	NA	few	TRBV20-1	CSARDTTGYGYTF	TGCAGTGCCAGGGACACCACGGGCTATGGCTACACCTTC
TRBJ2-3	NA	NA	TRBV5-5	CASSLASQGPDTQYF	TGTGCCAGCAGCCTAGCCTCGCAGGGACCAGATACGCAGTATTTT
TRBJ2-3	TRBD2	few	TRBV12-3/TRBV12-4	CASIRGPGGADTQYF	TGTGCCAGCATTCGCGGACCGGGAGGCGCAGATACGCAGTATTTT
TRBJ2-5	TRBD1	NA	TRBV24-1	CATSASGGNQETQYF	TGTGCCACCAGTGCATCAGGGGGAAATCAAGAGACCCAGTACTTC
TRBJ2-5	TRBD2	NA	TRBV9	CASSVGGLAGEETQYF	TGTGCCAGCAGCGTAGGGGGACTAGCGGGGGAAGAGACCCAGTACTTC
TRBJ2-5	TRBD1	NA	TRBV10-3	CAISLGQGAQETQYF	TGTGCCATCAGTTTGGGACAGGGGGCCCAAGAGACCCAGTACTTC
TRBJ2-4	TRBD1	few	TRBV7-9	CASSIGQGAKNIQYF	TGTGCCAGCAGCATTGGACAGGGGGCAAAAAACATTCAGTACTTC
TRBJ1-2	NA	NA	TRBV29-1	CSAGSGNDYGYTF	TGCAGCGCCGGATCAGGGAACGACTATGGCTACACCTTC
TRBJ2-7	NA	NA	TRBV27	CASSLSGERVYEQYF	TGTGCCAGCAGTTTATCGGGGGAGCGAGTTTACGAGCAGTACTTC
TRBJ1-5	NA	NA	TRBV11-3	CASSLQGFQHF	TGTGCCAGCAGCTTACAGGGTTTCCAGCATTTT
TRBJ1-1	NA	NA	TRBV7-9	CASSLRLGSEAFF	TGTGCCAGCAGCCTCCGCCTGGGCAGTGAAGCTTTCTTT
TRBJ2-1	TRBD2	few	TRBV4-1	CASSVGGGRYNEQFF	TGCGCCAGCAGCGTCGGGGGGGGACGCTACAATGAGCAGTTCTTC
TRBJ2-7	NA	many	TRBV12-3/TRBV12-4	CASSFSRYEQYF	TGTGCCAGCAGTTTCTCGAGATACGAGCAGTACTTC
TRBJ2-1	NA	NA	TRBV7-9	CASSLVLRGPSYNEQFF	TGTGCCAGCAGCTTAGTCCTGCGGGGGCCTTCCTACAATGAGCAGTTCTTC
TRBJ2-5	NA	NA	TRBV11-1	CASSNPLTSLETQYF	TGTGCCAGCAGCAACCCCCTGACTAGTCTGGAGACCCAGTACTTC
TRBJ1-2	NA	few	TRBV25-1	CASSDGNQGHGYTF	TGTGCCAGCAGTGATGGAAATCAGGGGCATGGCTACACCTTC
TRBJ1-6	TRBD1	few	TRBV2	CASSERRGGGGGSPLHF	TGTGCCAGCAGTGAAAGGCGAGGAGGGGGCGGAGGTTCACCCCTCCACTTT
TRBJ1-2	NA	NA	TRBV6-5	CASRDLGHHNYGYTF	TGTGCCAGCAGGGACCTGGGGCATCATAACTATGGCTACACCTTC
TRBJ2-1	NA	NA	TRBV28	CASTQIPSYNEQFF	TGTGCCAGCACGCAAATTCCCTCCTACAATGAGCAGTTCTTC